A selection of T cell receptor beta chains follows, all from one sample in a study of T cells after yellow fever vaccination. TCRdb processed the 5' RACE reads anew with MiXCR; each CDR3 protein has one entry. The table shows 400,000 to 650,000 distinct CDR3 sequences, with 20% to 25% occurring only once. The material sequenced was PBMCs, taken less than 25 days after the first yellow fever vaccination. The receptors stem from a man aged 18 to 29 who received the YFV17D yellow fever vaccine. Each CDR3 is given with its conserved first and last residue. D genes are given only for firm matches. Only part of the rows carry a size: once, few, many, or a class if the clone is expanded.

TRBJ2-7	few	TRBD1	TRBV6-1	CASKTGQAYEQYF	TGTGCCAGCAAGACCGGACAGGCCTACGAGCAGTACTTC
TRBJ1-2	.	TRBD1	TRBV9	CASSPTMGQGVGGYTF	TGTGCCAGCAGCCCCACCATGGGGCAGGGGGTAGGAGGCTACACCTTC
TRBJ2-1	.	.	TRBV5-4	CASSGPTPGDEQFF	TGTGCCAGCAGCGGACCGACCCCGGGCGATGAGCAGTTCTTC
TRBJ2-1	few	.	TRBV6-1	CASSQGGGNEQFF	TGTGCCAGCAGCCAGGGAGGAGGCAATGAGCAGTTCTTC
TRBJ1-1	few	.	TRBV4-1	CASSQVRRTEAFF	TGCGCCAGCAGCCAAGTGCGGCGGACTGAAGCTTTCTTT
TRBJ2-3	.	.	TRBV27	CASMVTSTDTQYF	TGTGCCAGCATGGTAACTAGCACAGATACGCAGTATTTT
TRBJ1-1	few	.	TRBV7-2	CASSLAVVNTEAFF	TGTGCCAGCAGCTTAGCGGTGGTGAACACTGAAGCTTTCTTT
TRBJ1-3	.	.	TRBV7-9	CASSITTASGNTIYF	TGTGCCAGCAGCATTACTACAGCCTCTGGAAACACCATATATTTT
TRBJ1-6	few	.	TRBV18	CASSLVSAGNSPLHF	TGTGCCAGCTCACTCGTCTCCGCGGGTAATTCACCCCTCCACTTT
TRBJ2-2	.	TRBD2	TRBV9	CASSVMGTSGGNTGELFF	TGTGCCAGCAGCGTAATGGGGACTAGCGGGGGGAACACCGGGGAGCTGTTTTTT
TRBJ2-3	.	.	TRBV9	CASSPAGAGTDTQYF	TGTGCCAGCAGCCCCGCGGGGGCGGGCACAGATACGCAGTATTTT
TRBJ2-3	.	.	TRBV24-1	CATSDRTRSTDTQYF	TGTGCCACCAGTGACCGGACACGTAGCACAGATACGCAGTATTTT
TRBJ1-2	.	TRBD1	TRBV6-1	CASSDRQGQGYTF	TGTGCCAGCAGCGACCGACAGGGACAGGGCTACACCTTC
TRBJ1-1	few	.	TRBV7-8	CASSLGDTDTEAFF	TGTGCCAGCAGTTTAGGGGACACCGACACTGAAGCTTTCTTT
TRBJ2-3	few	.	TRBV9	CASSVASFADTQYF	TGTGCCAGCAGCGTAGCCTCCTTCGCAGATACGCAGTATTTT
TRBJ2-1	.	.	TRBV20-1	CSASGRVNEQFF	TGCAGTGCTTCCGGTCGGGTCAATGAGCAGTTCTTC
TRBJ1-1	few	.	TRBV5-1	CASSLEQGWTDAFF	TGCGCCAGCAGCCTGGAACAGGGTTGGACTGATGCTTTCTTT
TRBJ2-6	many	.	TRBV9	CASSADSGANVLTF	TGTGCCAGCAGCGCGGACTCTGGGGCCAACGTCCTGACTTTC
TRBJ1-1	.	TRBD1	TRBV6-5	CASSRTGEAFF	TGTGCCAGCAGCCGGACAGGTGAAGCTTTCTTT
TRBJ1-5	many	.	TRBV7-2	CASSLFDQPQHF	TGTGCCAGCAGCTTATTTGATCAGCCCCAGCATTTT
TRBJ2-2	few	.	TRBV12-3/TRBV12-4	CASSDGPTGELFF	TGTGCCAGCAGTGACGGCCCGACAGGGGAGCTGTTTTTT
TRBJ2-3	.	.	TRBV6-2/TRBV6-3	CASSYPPAGGVTDTQYF	TGTGCCAGCAGTTACCCACCCGCCGGGGGTGTCACAGATACGCAGTATTTT
TRBJ1-2	.	.	TRBV7-2	CASSLERADGYTF	TGTGCCAGCAGCTTAGAGCGGGCGGATGGCTACACCTTC
TRBJ2-2	few	.	TRBV25-1	CASSRGSTGELFF	TGTGCCAGCAGTCGGGGATCCACCGGGGAGCTGTTTTTT
TRBJ2-3	.	.	TRBV12-5	CASAAGLHTDTQYF	TGTGCTAGTGCCGCGGGACTCCACACAGATACGCAGTATTTT
TRBJ2-5	.	.	TRBV19	CATLSRLGTQYF	TGTGCCACCCTGAGTCGTCTGGGGACCCAGTACTTC
TRBJ2-3	few	.	TRBV11-2	CASSLGLWGGTDTQYF	TGTGCCAGCAGCTTGGGTCTATGGGGGGGCACCGATACGCAGTATTTT
TRBJ2-3	few	TRBD2	TRBV7-2	CASSKALAGGLEDTQYF	TGTGCCAGCAGCAAAGCTCTAGCGGGGGGGCTGGAAGATACGCAGTATTTT
TRBJ1-5	few	.	TRBV7-8	CASSLAQGQAQHF	TGTGCCAGCAGCTTGGCTCAAGGTCAAGCCCAGCATTTT
TRBJ1-1	few	.	TRBV5-1	CASSLSGSRTEAFF	TGCGCCAGCAGCTTGTCAGGGAGCCGCACTGAAGCTTTCTTT
TRBJ1-1	.	TRBD1	TRBV9	CASSPRTGVDTEAFF	TGTGCCAGCAGCCCAAGGACAGGGGTAGACACTGAAGCTTTCTTT
TRBJ2-3	few	TRBD2	TRBV7-2	CASSSERGHFTDTQYF	TGTGCCAGCAGCTCGGAGCGGGGCCACTTCACAGATACGCAGTATTTT
TRBJ2-6	few	.	TRBV11-1	CASSGFLEGSSSGANVLTF	TGTGCCAGCAGCGGTTTTCTGGAGGGAAGTAGCTCTGGGGCCAACGTCCTGACTTTC